This record covers a single T cell receptor beta chain. What it binds is unknown. There are 14 residues in the CDR3. The ends were cut back, 7 bases at V and 2 bases at J, with 15 bases in the middle. The germline CDR1 and CDR2 sequences are LGHNT and FRNRAP. One entry per CDR3 protein, called by TCRdb with MiXCR from the reads. This table has 900,000 to 950,000 distinct CDR3 sequences, 30% to 40% appearing once. This entry belongs to a study of T cell repertoires in cytomegalovirus infection. As for the study in general: It was recently identified HLA-C-restricted and well-studied HLA-B-restricted CMV epitopes that the study used. Study outcomes and limitations: There were HLA-C-restricted CMV-specific TCR beta clonotypes dominating the ex vivo response.

The TCR originated in a human donor in good health (CMV status not recorded). Some clones in this sample may be carry-over from other donors' samples. This chain joins TRBV12-5 and TRBJ2-7; D gene unclear. The sample consisted of cultured CD8+ T cells from PBMCs, taken from culture after CMV antigen stimulation. The CDR3 DNA is TGTGCTAGTGCTCCCGGCTCGGGCGCCTACGAGCAGTACTTC. Its protein is CASAPGSGAYEQYF.